These 20 T cell receptor beta chains share one sample of origin, sequenced in a study of blood T cell repertoires in COVID-19. Some clones are missing from TCRdb's copy, which holds only in-frame ones; the method was immunoSEQ multiplex PCR. The table lists over 250,000 clones, nearly 90% of them singletons. The sample taken for sequencing was peripheral blood. These TCRs come from a woman aged 30 to 39 with acute or convalescent COVID-19.

The chain couples TRBV5-1 to TRBJ2-3; D may be TRBD1 (6 bases). V dropped 4 bases and J dropped 0 bases, with 15 bases sitting between them. CDR3 length equals 16 residues. Germline CDR1 reads SGHRS; CDR2 reads YFSETQ. CDR3 nucleotide sequence: TGCGCCAGCAGCCTAGGACAGAGTCCTAGCACAGATACGCAGTATTTT. Translation gives CASSLGQSPSTDTQYF.

This clone has only one observation. At one end the junction does not follow the germline gene, possibly because of a read error. The chain employs TRBV16 and TRBJ2-7; 7 nucleotides line up with TRBD1. The length of the CDR3 is 13 residues. From germline, CDR1 is KGHSY and CDR2 FQNENV. CDR3 loop: CASRVSALGTAGF. In DNA, the CDR3 is TGTGCCAGCAGAGTAAGCGCTCTTGGGACAGCAGGCTTC.

Written as DNA, the CDR3 is TGTGCCAGCAGTCTTACAGGGAAAGGGCAGCCCCAGCATTTT. Its protein is CASSLTGKGQPQHF. V usage is TRBV27 and J usage is TRBJ1-5; D perhaps matches TRBD1 (6 bases). CDR1 and CDR2 (germline): MNHEY, SMNVEV (reference sequence). V was clipped by 5 bases and J by 7 bases, with 15 bases between them. CDR3 length: 14 residues.

This clone was recorded only once. V usage is TRBV19 and J usage is TRBJ2-1, with D possibly being TRBD2 (6 bases). The CDR3 has 17 amino acids. Per the germline V gene, CDR1 is LNHDA and CDR2 is SQIVND (reference sequence). V lost 6 bases and J 1 base, leaving 19 bases between the germline ends. The DNA of the CDR3 is TGTGCCAGTAGCAATTTGCTGGGGCGGGGATCCTACAATGAGCAGTTCTTC. It yields the protein CASSNLLGRGSYNEQFF.

The J gene is TRBJ2-7, the V gene TRBV4-1; no reliable D call. Trimming stripped 0 bases from V and 3 bases from J, with 6 bases between. This CDR3 is 13 amino acids long. CDR1 MGHRA and CDR2 YSYEKL come from the germline V gene. The DNA of the CDR3 is TGCGCCAGCAGCCAAGATATATTCTACGAGCAGTACTTC. Translation: CASSQDIFYEQYF.

J is TRBJ2-1 and V is TRBV7-8; 9 positions match TRBD1. The CDR3 is 16 residues long. V shed 3 bases, J shed 10 bases, and the junction held 13 bases outside the gene matches. Germline V gives CDR1 SGHVS, CDR2 FQNEAQ. The CDR3 spells CASSFSSGQGSGEQFF. The CDR3 DNA reads TGTGCCAGCAGCTTCTCGTCCGGACAGGGGTCGGGCGAGCAGTTCTTC.

This chain uses TRBV15 with TRBJ1-1, with 9 bases matching TRBD1. Germline CDR1 is LNHNV and CDR2 is YYDKDF (reference sequence). Trimming removed 4 bases from V and 5 bases from J; junction bases left unmatched: 11. The CDR3 length is 16 residues. CDR3 coding DNA: TGTGCCACCAGCATACGCTTACAGGGGGCTTGGACTGAAGCTTTCTTT. Translated, it gives CATSIRLQGAWTEAFF.

V is TRBV19 and J is TRBJ2-3, with TRBD1 matching over 11 bases. Germline V lookup: CDR1 LNHDA, CDR2 SQIVND (reference sequence). This CDR3 contains 16 residues. V lost 4 bases to trimming and J lost 4 bases; unmatched junction nucleotides: 7. CDR3 DNA sequence: TGTGCCAGTAGTACGCTGGGACAGGGGGGTCCAGATACGCAGTATTTT. As protein: CASSTLGQGGPDTQYF.

The J gene is TRBJ1-3, the V gene TRBV10-3; D is undetermined. This CDR3 has 15 residues. The V gene lost 3 bases and the J gene lost 0 bases, with 9 bases spanning the gap. From germline, CDR1 is ENHRY and CDR2 SYGVKD. This CDR3 reads CAISDPPDSGNTIYF. DNA of the CDR3: TGTGCCATCAGTGACCCCCCAGACTCTGGAAACACCATATATTTT.

The chain is built from TRBV10-1 and TRBJ2-6; 8 nucleotides agree with TRBD1. Germline V gene data show CDR1 as WNHNN and CDR2 as SYGVQD (reference sequence). Germline trimming cut 2 bases from V and 2 bases from J; bases unmatched to any gene: 5. CDR3 length equals 17 residues. CDR3 sequence reads: CASSEGRTGTGANVLTF. For the CDR3, the DNA is TGCGCCAGCAGTGAGGGCAGGACAGGGACTGGGGCCAACGTCCTGACTTTC.

CDR3 in amino acids: CASSRQVGTEAFF. Written as DNA, the CDR3 is TGTGCCAGCAGTCGACAGGTGGGCACTGAAGCTTTCTTT. V and J are TRBV2 and TRBJ1-1; tentative D call: TRBD1 (6 bases). The germline V and J ends were trimmed by 5 bases and 4 bases, with 11 bases remaining between them. Germline CDR1 is SNHLY and CDR2 is FYNNEI. The CDR3 is made up of 13 amino acids.

The chain uses TRBV7-6 and TRBJ1-3; 8 bases line up with TRBD1. J gave up 3 bases and V 6 bases, and 7 bases lay outside the gene matches. CDR1 and CDR2 from the germline V gene are SGHVS and FNYEAQ. This CDR3 is built from 15 residues. The CDR3: CASSRTGSSGNTIYF. DNA for the CDR3: TGTGCCAGCAGTCGGACAGGGTCGAGTGGAAACACCATATATTTT.

The chain is built from TRBV10-3 and TRBJ2-2, with D hard to call. The V end was cut by 6 bases, the J end by 0 bases, with 8 bases between. From germline, CDR1 is ENHRY and CDR2 SYGVKD. The CDR3 is 14 amino acids. CDR3 sequence: CAIRPSANTGELFF. CDR3 DNA sequence: TGTGCCATCAGGCCCAGCGCGAACACCGGGGAGCTGTTTTTT.

CDR3 nucleotides: TGTGCCAGCACCCAGTGGACCCAGTACTTC. Translated: CASTQWTQYF. V gene TRBV21-1 combines with J gene TRBJ2-5; the table's D call, TRBD1, was not checked against the DNA. TRBV21-1 is reported as a pseudogene. The CDR3 is 10 residues long.

In the case of this clone: Distinct nucleotide sequences in the sample also encode this CDR3. The gene calls are TRBV5-1 and TRBJ2-3; no definite D call. This CDR3 spans 13 amino acids. Germline V gene lookup returns CDR1 SGHRS and CDR2 YFSETQ. Trimming pared 0 bases from V and 4 bases from J, leaving 6 bases between. The CDR3 DNA sequence: TGCGCCAGCAGCTTGGGACTGGCAGATACGCAGTATTTT. Residues: CASSLGLADTQYF. Full variable domain (rest looked up from reference TRBV5-1 and TRBJ2-3): KAGVTQTPRYLIKTRGQQVTLSCSPISGHRSVSWYQQTPGQGLQFLFEYFSETQRNKGNFPGRFSGRQFSNSRSEMNVSTLELGDSALYLCASSLGLADTQYFGPGTRLTVL.

V usage is TRBV11-2 and J usage is TRBJ2-1, with TRBD2 matching over 10 bases. The CDR3 length is 17 residues. The J segment lost 0 bases and the V segment lost 4 bases, leaving 6 bases of the junction unmatched. The germline V gene has CDR1 SGHAT and CDR2 FQNNGV. The CDR3 DNA is TGTGCCAGCAGCTCACCACTAGCGGGACTCTCCTACAATGAGCAGTTCTTC. The encoded protein is CASSSPLAGLSYNEQFF.

This chain uses TRBV7-2 with TRBJ2-7; D gene unclear. This CDR3 contains 13 residues. Germline V gene lookup returns CDR1 SGHTA and CDR2 FQGNSA. V lost 5 bases and J 1 base, leaving 9 bases between the germline ends. The CDR3 sequence: CASSPQNSYEQYF. CDR3 nucleotide sequence: TGTGCCAGCAGCCCCCAAAATTCCTACGAGCAGTACTTC. Supplemented by reference TRBV7-2 and TRBJ2-7, the full variable domain reads GAGVSQSPSNKVTEKGKDVELRCDPISGHTALYWYRQSLGQGLEFLIYFQGNSAPDKSGLPSDRFSAERTGGSVSTLTIQRTQQEDSAVYLCASSPQNSYEQYFGPGTRLTVT.

As to this clone: One end of the junction is discordant with germline, which a read error may explain. The rearrangement links TRBV9 to TRBJ2-3; unclear D gene. Germline V lookup: CDR1 SGDLS, CDR2 YYNGEE. The CDR3 consists of 15 residues. The CDR3 here is CAGSVGRWPTDTQYF. The CDR3 DNA reads TGTGCCGGCAGCGTAGGTCGCTGGCCCACAGATACGCAGTATTTT.

This sequence joins TRBV19 and TRBJ1-1; D is ambiguous. Trimming removed 4 bases at V and 1 base at J, with 7 bases between. Germline CDR1 LNHDA, CDR2 SQIVND (reference sequence). The CDR3 has 13 residues. The CDR3 reads CASSTSGNTEAFF. CDR3 bases: TGTGCCAGTAGTACCTCGGGGAACACTGAAGCTTTCTTT.

The chain links TRBV19 to TRBJ1-5; D is ambiguous. Germline V CDR1 and CDR2: LNHDA, SQIVND (reference sequence). The CDR3 totals 13 residues. Trimming removed 3 bases at V and 5 bases at J, with 8 bases between. For the CDR3, the DNA is TGTGCCAGTAGTATTGGAGGAGATCAGCCCCAGCATTTT. Amino acid sequence: CASSIGGDQPQHF.